Presented here are 15 T cell receptor beta chains from one specimen sequenced in a study of PD-1 blockade in mismatch repair-deficient tumors. Profiling relied on immunoSEQ multiplex PCR, and the TCRdb table lists in-frame clones only, not all of them. Among 55,000 to 85,000 clones listed, around 73% were seen once. Source: peripheral blood, taken 2 weeks after starting pembrolizumab. Every receptor here comes from an adult with mismatch repair-deficient cancer.

V usage is TRBV7-8 and J usage is TRBJ2-1; 14 bases are a match to TRBD2. Germline V gene sequence: CDR1 SGHVS, CDR2 FQNEAQ. This CDR3 spans 18 amino acids. V lost 3 bases to trimming and J lost 0 bases; unmatched junction nucleotides: 4. The CDR3 protein is CASSLGLAGESSYNEQFF. In DNA, the CDR3 is TGTGCCAGCAGCTTGGGACTAGCGGGAGAAAGCTCCTACAATGAGCAGTTCTTC.

This sequence joins TRBV30 and TRBJ1-2; 8 bases agree with TRBD1. The J segment lost 7 bases and the V segment lost 5 bases, leaving 3 bases of the junction unmatched. This CDR3 comprises 11 residues. The V gene's germline CDR1 is GTSNPN and CDR2 SVGIG (reference sequence). The CDR3 region has the DNA TGTGCCTGGGACAGGGGAGGTGGCTACACCTTC. Its protein product is CAWDRGGGYTF.

J is TRBJ2-1 and V is TRBV7-2; D is unresolved. The CDR3 extends over 15 amino acids. Looked up from germline, CDR1 is SGHTA and CDR2 is FQGNSA. Trimming left V 2 bases short and J 2 bases short, with 10 bases between. The CDR3 sequence: CASSLQAGTYNEQFF. In nucleotides, the CDR3 is TGTGCCAGCAGCTTACAGGCAGGTACCTACAATGAGCAGTTCTTC.

The V and J genes are TRBV18 and TRBJ2-1; D may be TRBD1 (6 bases). With 3 bases removed from V and 10 bases from J, the gap between germline ends came to 13 bases. In germline, CDR1 is KGHSH, CDR2 LQKENI. The CDR3 runs to 13 residues. The CDR3 nucleotides are TGTGCCAGCTCACCCACAGGGAATCCCGAGCAGTTCTTC. It is translated as CASSPTGNPEQFF.

A few counts support this clone. The V gene is TRBV19, the J gene TRBJ2-7; D is undetermined. The germline gives CDR1 LNHDA, CDR2 SQIVND (reference sequence). The CDR3 runs 12 residues. V lost 3 bases to trimming and J lost 3 bases, with 6 bases between them. The CDR3 loop reads CASSMNSYEQYF. CDR3 in DNA: TGTGCCAGTAGTATGAACAGCTACGAGCAGTACTTC.

This clone was seen more than once but under ten times. The gene calls are TRBV7-9 and TRBJ1-5; 9 nucleotides align to TRBD1. The V gene's germline CDR1 is SEHNR and CDR2 FQNEAQ (reference sequence). The CDR3 length is 15 residues. With V trimmed by 5 bases and J by 2 bases, 4 bases remained unmatched. As DNA, the CDR3 is TGTGCCAGCAGCGAGGACAGGGGCGGCAATCAGCCCCAGCATTTT. This encodes CASSEDRGGNQPQHF. Full variable domain (missing parts from reference TRBV7-9 and TRBJ1-5): DTGVSQNPRHKITKRGQNVTFRCDPISEHNRLYWYRQTLGQGPEFLTYFQNEAQLEKSRLLSDRFSAERPKGSFSTLEIQRTEQGDSAMYLCASSEDRGGNQPQHFGDGTRLSIL.

This chain links TRBV11-2 with TRBJ2-1; 10 bases match TRBD2. The CDR3 is 16 amino acids. Germline V CDR1 and CDR2: SGHAT, FQNNGV. The V gene end was trimmed by 1 base and the J gene end by 3 bases; junction bases not matched to a gene: 3. The CDR3 DNA is TGTGCCAGCAGCTTAGGGCTAGCGGGGGTCTACAATGAGCAGTTCTTC. Translated, it gives CASSLGLAGVYNEQFF. Based on the CDR3 plus reference TRBV11-2 and TRBJ2-1, the full variable domain is EAGVAQSPRYKIIEKRQSVAFWCNPISGHATLYWYQQILGQGPKLLIQFQNNGVVDDSQLPKDRFSAERLKGVDSTLKIQPAKLEDSAVYLCASSLGLAGVYNEQFFGPGTRLTVL.

The rearrangement joins TRBV7-2 to TRBJ2-1, with 16 bases lining up with TRBD2. This CDR3 contains 19 residues. Germline V CDR1 and CDR2: SGHTA, FQGNSA. J lost 7 bases, V lost 5 bases, and 14 bases had no gene match. CDR3 region: CASSLQTGTSGRGGNEQFF. Here the CDR3 DNA reads TGTGCCAGCAGCCTCCAAACCGGGACTAGCGGGAGGGGGGGGAATGAGCAGTTCTTC.

The chain is built from TRBV9 and TRBJ2-1; 16 nucleotides match TRBD2. This CDR3 comprises 15 residues. Germline CDR1 reads SGDLS; CDR2 reads YYNGEE. After removal of 3 bases from V and 8 bases from J, the junction contained 2 bases not matched to a gene. DNA of the CDR3: TGTGCCAGCAGCGCCGGGACTAGCGGGAGGGATGAGCAGTTCTTC. Its protein product is CASSAGTSGRDEQFF.

This sequence joins TRBV7-9 and TRBJ2-3, with D possibly TRBD2 on 6 matching bases. Germline V gene lookup returns CDR1 SEHNR and CDR2 FQNEAQ (reference sequence). The CDR3 covers 15 residues. V lost 6 bases and J 5 bases, leaving 18 bases between the germline ends. DNA for the CDR3: TGTGCCAGCAGTTCAACTAGCCTCATTGGAGATACGCAGTATTTT. It yields the protein CASSSTSLIGDTQYF. The whole variable domain, remainder taken from reference TRBV7-9 and TRBJ2-3, is DTGVSQNPRHKITKRGQNVTFRCDPISEHNRLYWYRQTLGQGPEFLTYFQNEAQLEKSRLLSDRFSAERPKGSFSTLEIQRTEQGDSAMYLCASSSTSLIGDTQYFGPGTRLTVL.

V and J are TRBV5-4 and TRBJ2-1; D may be TRBD1 or TRBD2 (5 bases each). V shed 4 bases and J shed 7 bases, with 18 bases lying between them. This CDR3 has 15 amino acids. The germline V gene encodes CDR1 SGHNT and CDR2 YYREEE (reference sequence). The CDR3 sequence: CASSPQRQRGNEQFF. CDR3 coding DNA: TGTGCCAGCAGCCCCCAGCGCCAGAGGGGTAATGAGCAGTTCTTC.

A single count supports this clone. The chain employs TRBV11-3 and TRBJ2-1, with 9 bases identical to TRBD2. V gave up 5 bases and J gave up 2 bases; unmatched junction bases: 16. The CDR3 sequence is 19 residues long. Germline values: CDR1 SGHNT, CDR2 YENEEA. CDR3 bases: TGTGCCAGCAGCCGTTATCCAGCTGAGGGCGGGAGGGCCTACAATGAGCAGTTCTTC. Translated: CASSRYPAEGGRAYNEQFF.

This clone has just a few counts. This rearrangement joins TRBV19 to TRBJ2-6, with D perhaps matching TRBD1 or TRBD2 (5 bases each). The V gene's germline CDR1 is LNHDA and CDR2 SQIVND (reference sequence). The CDR3 extends over 18 amino acids. The V end was cut by 3 bases, the J end by 1 base, with 16 bases between. This chain's CDR3 is CASSIPGRQSSGANVLTF. The CDR3 nucleotides are TGTGCCAGTAGTATCCCAGGGAGACAGTCATCTGGGGCCAACGTCCTGACTTTC.

The V gene is TRBV11-2, the J gene TRBJ1-4; D not resolved. This CDR3 has 16 residues. The V gene lost 2 bases and the J gene lost 6 bases, with 16 bases spanning the gap. Germline V CDR1 and CDR2: SGHAT, FQNNGV. CDR3 in amino acids: CASSLLGYGGDEKLFF. CDR3 in DNA: TGTGCCAGCAGCTTACTCGGGTACGGTGGCGATGAAAAACTGTTTTTT.

A remark on this clone: The germline gene is not matched at one end of the junction; a read error may be the cause. The rearrangement links TRBV7-8 to TRBJ1-1; 9 bases map to TRBD1. The CDR3 spans 12 residues. Germline-derived CDR1 and CDR2 are SGHVS and FQNEAQ. DNA of the CDR3: TGTGCCAGCAGTCCCGACGGACAGGGGTGGATCTTT. Protein: CASSPDGQGWIF.